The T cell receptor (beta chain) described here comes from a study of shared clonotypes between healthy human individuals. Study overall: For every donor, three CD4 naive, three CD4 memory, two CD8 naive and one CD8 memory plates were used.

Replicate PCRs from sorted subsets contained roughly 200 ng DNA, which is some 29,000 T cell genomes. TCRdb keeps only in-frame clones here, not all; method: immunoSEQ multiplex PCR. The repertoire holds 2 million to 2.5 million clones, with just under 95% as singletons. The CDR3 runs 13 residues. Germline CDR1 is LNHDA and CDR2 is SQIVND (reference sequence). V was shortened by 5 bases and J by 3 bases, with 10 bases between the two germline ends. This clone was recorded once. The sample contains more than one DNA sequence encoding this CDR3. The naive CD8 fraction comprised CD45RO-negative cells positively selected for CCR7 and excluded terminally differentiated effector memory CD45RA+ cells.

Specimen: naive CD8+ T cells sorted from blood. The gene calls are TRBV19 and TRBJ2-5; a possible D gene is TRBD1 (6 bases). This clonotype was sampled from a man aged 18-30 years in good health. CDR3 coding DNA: TGTGCCAGTAGTTTGGACAGCGAAGAGACCCAGTACTTC. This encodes CASSLDSEETQYF.